Listed here are 27 T cell receptor beta chains from one sample, sequenced in a study of neurological immune-mediated disorders. Time point specified: longitudinal time-point 3. Using its own MiXCR run on the 5' RACE reads, TCRdb lists one record per CDR3 protein. This sample has approximately 89,000 distinct CDR3 sequences, with 4.3% found just once. The sample taken for sequencing was PBMCs. Every receptor here comes from a woman in her fifties or sixties with multiple sclerosis.

This clonotype was counted many times. The rearrangement links TRBV20-1 to TRBJ2-2; weak D call: TRBD1 (5 bases). Germline V gene sequence: CDR1 DFQATT, CDR2 SNEGSKA (reference sequence). The V end lost 4 bases, the J end lost 3 bases, and 9 bases lay between the germline ends. The CDR3 runs 13 residues. CDR3 in DNA: TGCAGTGCTAATATAGGGGACACCGGGGAGCTGTTTTTT. Translating it yields CSANIGDTGELFF.

This clonotype was detected many times. The chain couples TRBV12-3 or TRBV12-4 to TRBJ2-3; 10 bases match TRBD2. The ends lost 10 bases at V and 7 bases at J; junction bases unmatched: 11. This CDR3 is built from 14 residues. CDR3 loop: CATRTSGTGNTQYF. In nucleotides, the CDR3 is TGTGCCACCCGGACTAGCGGTACCGGAAATACGCAGTATTTT.

The CDR3 region is CASSILTGFGYTF. CDR3 nucleotides: TGTGCCAGTAGTATCCTGACAGGGTTTGGCTACACCTTC. V is TRBV19 and J is TRBJ1-2; 7 nucleotides match TRBD1. From germline, CDR1 is LNHDA and CDR2 SQIVND (reference sequence). The CDR3 runs to 13 residues. The trim removed 3 bases at V and 7 bases at J, leaving 5 bases unmatched.

This clonotype was counted at least ten times. V gene TRBV20-1 combines with J gene TRBJ1-1, with D uncertain. The CDR3 is 12 amino acids. Germline V lookup: CDR1 DFQATT, CDR2 SNEGSKA (reference sequence). Deletions cut 3 bases from V and 7 bases from J, with 12 bases between. The DNA of the CDR3 is TGCAGTGCTAGCAAGGCAAAATATGAAGCTTTCTTT. Translating gives CSASKAKYEAFF.

The chain joins TRBV6-4 to TRBJ2-2; D is uncertain. V was pared by 5 bases and J by 6 bases, with 10 bases between. The CDR3 contains 13 residues. Germline V lookup: CDR1 MRHNA, CDR2 SNTAGT. The CDR3 DNA reads as TGTGCCAGCAGTCGTGAGGCGTCCGGGGAGCTGTTTTTT. Its translation: CASSREASGELFF.

This clonotype was picked up many times. The CDR3 DNA sequence: TGTGCCAGCAGCTTAGAGGTTTTGGCTCGGGATGAGCAGTTCTTC. It specifies CASSLEVLARDEQFF. This chain joins TRBV7-2 and TRBJ2-1, with D unclear. The CDR3 length is 15 residues. Germline V CDR1 and CDR2: SGHTA, FQGNSA. V dropped 1 base and J dropped 8 bases, with 15 bases sitting between them.

This clonotype was detected ten times or more. V usage is TRBV4-1 and J usage is TRBJ2-1; possibly TRBD1 for D (6 bases). V was cut by 0 bases and J by 4 bases, with 13 bases left in between. The CDR3 has 16 amino acids. Germline V gene data show CDR1 as MGHRA and CDR2 as YSYEKL. Here the CDR3 DNA reads TGCGCCAGCAGCCAAGATCCCGACAGGAGTTACAATGAGCAGTTCTTC. This translates into CASSQDPDRSYNEQFF.

There are many counts of this clonotype. The V call is TRBV20-1, the J call TRBJ2-7, with 11 bases that match TRBD2. Germline lookup yields CDR1 DFQATT and CDR2 SNEGSKA (reference sequence). V lost 6 bases to trimming and J lost 4 bases; unmatched junction nucleotides: 8. The CDR3 spans 14 residues. The CDR3 nucleotides are TGCAGTGCCAAAGGGACTAGCGGATTATACGAGCAGTACTTC. This codes for CSAKGTSGLYEQYF.

The table lists this clonotype with many counts. V is TRBV5-1 and J is TRBJ2-3, with D perhaps matching TRBD2 (6 bases). Germline CDR1 reads SGHRS; CDR2 reads YFSETQ. Trimming took off 4 bases at V and 2 bases at J, with 11 bases between the two ends. This CDR3 contains 14 residues. The CDR3 sequence: CASSPGDSTDTQYF. The CDR3, as DNA: TGCGCCAGCAGCCCCGGGGACTCCACAGATACGCAGTATTTT.

This clonotype came up many times. The rearrangement joins TRBV6-4 to TRBJ2-2; TRBD2 is a possible D gene (6 bases). CDR3 size: 14 residues. CDR1 is MRHNA and CDR2 is SNTAGT in the germline V gene. V lost 6 bases to trimming and J lost 1 base, with 9 bases between them. The CDR3 here is CASRRSGNTGELFF. The DNA for the CDR3 is TGTGCCAGCAGACGTAGCGGGAACACCGGGGAGCTGTTTTTT.

This clonotype was detected many times. The chain uses TRBV12-3 or TRBV12-4 and TRBJ2-2; D tentatively fits TRBD1 or TRBD2 (5 bases each). The CDR3 is 16 residues long. V dropped 2 bases and J dropped 2 bases, with 12 bases sitting between them. DNA of the CDR3: TGTGCCAGCAGTTTAATCTTGGGACCCAACACCGGGGAGCTGTTTTTT. Its protein is CASSLILGPNTGELFF.

This clonotype was counted many times. The rearrangement links TRBV28 to TRBJ1-1; 7 nucleotides align to TRBD1. Germline V CDR1 and CDR2: MDHEN, SYDVKM. V trimming: 6 bases; J trimming: 4 bases; junction bases outside the gene matches: 8. This CDR3 comprises 14 residues. The CDR3: CASSLGQLRTEAFF. Written as DNA, the CDR3 is TGTGCCAGCAGCCTGGGACAGTTACGCACTGAAGCTTTCTTT. Full variable domain (rest looked up from reference TRBV28 and TRBJ1-1): DVKVTQSSRYLVKRTGEKVFLECVQDMDHENMFWYRQDPGLGLRLIYFSYDVKMKEKGDIPEGYSVSREKKERFSLILESASTNQTSMYLCASSLGQLRTEAFFGQGTRLTVV.

In its sample, this clonotype was seen many times. The V call is TRBV6-2 or TRBV6-3, the J call TRBJ2-7; TRBD1 is a possible D gene (6 bases). The CDR3 contains 11 residues. V was clipped by 4 bases and J by 9 bases, with 10 bases between them. The germline V gene has CDR1 MNHEY and CDR2 SVGEGT. CDR3: CASSLGGRQYF. The CDR3 coding sequence is TGTGCCAGCAGTTTAGGGGGTCGGCAGTACTTC.

This clonotype was picked up many times. The chain combines TRBV18 with TRBJ1-1; 7 nucleotides align to TRBD1. The CDR3 is made up of 16 amino acids. With V trimmed by 1 base and J by 2 bases, 7 bases remained unmatched. Germline CDR1 is KGHSH and CDR2 is LQKENI. DNA for the CDR3: TGTGCCAGCTCACCACGGGGGCAGGGGGTCAACACTGAAGCTTTCTTT. Translation gives CASSPRGQGVNTEAFF.

The sample holds many counts of this clonotype. The chain couples TRBV4-1 to TRBJ2-1, with a possible D match to TRBD2 (5 bases). V was shortened by 0 bases and J by 0 bases, with 12 bases between the two germline ends. This CDR3 spans 17 amino acids. Looked up from germline, CDR1 is MGHRA and CDR2 is YSYEKL. The chain's CDR3 is CASSQDGSLSSYNEQFF. The CDR3 DNA follows: TGCGCCAGCAGCCAAGATGGGAGCCTGAGCTCCTACAATGAGCAGTTCTTC.

This clonotype was counted ten times or more. The chain joins TRBV15 to TRBJ1-6, with D hard to call. This CDR3 is 17 amino acids long. Looked up from germline, CDR1 is LNHNV and CDR2 is YYDKDF (reference sequence). The V gene lost 1 base and the J gene lost 0 bases, with 10 bases spanning the gap. In nucleotides, the CDR3 is TGTGCCACCAGCAGAGTCATTGGGAGCTCCTATAATTCACCCCTCCACTTT. Translation: CATSRVIGSSYNSPLHF.

This clonotype was picked up many times. CDR3 in amino acids: CASRYDSRRLNEKLFF. DNA of the CDR3: TGCGCCAGCAGATATGACAGCCGTCGGTTAAATGAAAAACTGTTTTTT. The genes are TRBV5-1 and TRBJ1-4, with a possible D match to TRBD1 (5 bases). The V and J ends lost 5 bases and 5 bases respectively, with 19 bases between them. Germline CDR1 SGHRS, CDR2 YFSETQ. There are 16 residues in the CDR3.

This clonotype was detected ten times or more. J is TRBJ1-5 and V is TRBV5-1; 7 bases are a match to TRBD1. V shed 4 bases and J 6 bases; nucleotides not matched to a gene: 10. The CDR3 sequence is 15 residues long. Per germline, CDR1 SGHRS and CDR2 YFSETQ. In DNA, the CDR3 is TGCGCCAGCAGCGTTACGACAGGGACTACTCAGCCCCAGCATTTT. It specifies CASSVTTGTTQPQHF.

This clonotype has ten or more counts. CDR3 sequence reads: CATSMLQTTLPYEQYF. Written as DNA, the CDR3 is TGTGCCACCAGCATGCTCCAGACAACCCTACCCTACGAGCAGTACTTC. The chain joins TRBV15 to TRBJ2-7; D not resolved. The V and J ends lost 4 bases and 2 bases respectively, with 18 bases between them. The CDR3 spans 16 residues. CDR1 is LNHNV, CDR2 YYDKDF, per germline (reference sequence).

This clonotype has ten or more counts. This rearrangement joins TRBV10-3 to TRBJ2-3; no clear D. The CDR3 consists of 13 residues. Trimming took off 10 bases at V and 5 bases at J, with 16 bases between the two ends. Germline V gene sequence: CDR1 ENHRY, CDR2 SYGVKD. DNA for the CDR3: TGTGCCAGCCGACCCGTGGATCAAGATACGCAGTATTTT. This translates into CASRPVDQDTQYF.

The table lists this clonotype with many counts. The CDR3: CASTLGQGGTEAFF. CDR3 bases: TGTGCCAGCACCCTCGGACAGGGTGGGACTGAAGCTTTCTTT. The chain couples TRBV28 to TRBJ1-1; 8 bases map to TRBD1. Germline CDR1 reads MDHEN; CDR2 reads SYDVKM. The CDR3 is made up of 14 amino acids. The junction had 9 bases not matched to a gene; V was cut back by 7 bases and J by 5 bases.

This clonotype was found many times. The genes are TRBV6-5 and TRBJ1-1; D might be TRBD1 (5 bases). The V end was cut by 2 bases, the J end by 2 bases, with 18 bases between. Germline values: CDR1 MNHEY, CDR2 SVGAGI. This CDR3 region has 17 residues. The CDR3 DNA sequence: TGTGCCAGCAGTTACGGATTAACAGGATACTTTAACACTGAAGCTTTCTTT. It translates to CASSYGLTGYFNTEAFF.

This clonotype was seen ten or more times. This chain joins TRBV7-9 and TRBJ2-3, with TRBD1 identical over 7 bases. Unmatched junction bases numbered 6, after V lost 3 bases and J lost 3 bases. The CDR3 is 15 residues long. Looked up from germline, CDR1 is SEHNR and CDR2 is FQNEAQ (reference sequence). CDR3 bases: TGTGCCAGCAGCTTCAAGGGCAGGGGGACAGATACGCAGTATTTT. This sequence encodes CASSFKGRGTDTQYF.

This clonotype was picked up many times. The chain is built from TRBV4-2 and TRBJ2-7, with D hard to call. The ends were cut back, 1 base at V and 3 bases at J, with 13 bases in the middle. The CDR3 is 15 residues long. Germline V CDR1 and CDR2: LGHNA, YNFKEQ. CDR3 in amino acids: CASSQVTQSDYEQYF. DNA of the CDR3: TGTGCCAGCAGCCAAGTAACCCAAAGTGACTACGAGCAGTACTTC.

This clonotype was recorded at least ten times. The rearrangement uses TRBV3-1 and TRBJ1-1; a possible D gene is TRBD1 (6 bases). The V and J ends lost 3 bases and 5 bases respectively, with 13 bases between them. The CDR3 runs 14 residues. Germline V gene sequence: CDR1 LGHDT, CDR2 YNNKEL (reference sequence). CDR3 sequence: CASSQYPDRTEAFF. The DNA of the CDR3 is TGTGCCAGCAGCCAGTACCCCGACAGGACTGAAGCTTTCTTT.

There are many counts of this clonotype. The genes are TRBV20-1 and TRBJ2-7; possible D gene TRBD1, 5 bases. This CDR3 region has 14 residues. V lost 6 bases, J lost 2 bases, and 17 bases lay in between. The germline CDR1 and CDR2 sequences are DFQATT and SNEGSKA (reference sequence). In DNA form, the CDR3 reads TGCAGTGCCTACGCTATTGACAGTACCTACGAGCAGTACTTC. Translating gives CSAYAIDSTYEQYF.

This clonotype has a count of ten or more. This chain uses TRBV3-1 with TRBJ2-5; D is perhaps TRBD1 or TRBD2 (5 bases each). This CDR3 is built from 14 residues. V dropped 5 bases and J dropped 10 bases, with 20 bases sitting between them. The germline V gene has CDR1 LGHDT and CDR2 YNNKEL (reference sequence). CDR3 DNA sequence: TGTGCCAGCAGCTTCAGACTGGGGGAAGGGAACCAGTACTTC. Its translation is CASSFRLGEGNQYF.